The subject of this entry is one TCR beta chain. The antigen is not known. The TCR beta CDR3 regions underwent amplification using RNA transcripts as the source. TCR CDR3 underwent first-round RT-PCR with the HTBI primer set. TCRdb ran MiXCR on the multiplex PCR reads and lists one entry per CDR3 protein. Here the sample spans under 700,000 distinct CDR3 sequences, about half being singletons. Stable Graves' hyperthyroidism meant no ophthalmopathy progression within 18 months. This entry comes from a study of T cells in Graves' hyperthyroidism and ophthalmopathy. Study observations and caveats: Blood shared most expanded thyroid clonotypes above 0.001.

This clonotype was obtained from a woman aged 18 to 35 with Graves' hyperthyroidism. Sequences were obtained from peripheral blood or thyroid tissue (not recorded which).

The CDR3 loop reads CASRPGSSSYEQYF. The CDR3 nucleotides are TGTGCCAGTAGACCGGGATCCTCTTCCTACGAGCAGTACTTC. The chain has TRBV19 and TRBJ2-7; possibly TRBD2 for D (5 bases). Germline V gene sequence: CDR1 LNHDA, CDR2 SQIVND (reference sequence). Trimming pared 6 bases from V and 1 base from J, leaving 13 bases between. This CDR3 is built from 14 residues.